This entry lists 7 T cell receptor beta chains sequenced from one sample in a study of cytomegalovirus exposure and HLA in healthy donors. The data were produced by immunoSEQ multiplex PCR, yet TCRdb's version contains in-frame clones alone and is incomplete. The table lists around 70,000 clones, around 90% of them singletons. Material: PBMCs. These receptors came from a man aged 18 to 29 in good health and CMV-seronegative.

The CDR3 region has the DNA TGCGCCAGCAGCCAAGGGACAGTCATCTTCTACGAGCAGTACTTC. Protein sequence: CASSQGTVIFYEQYF. The chain carries TRBV4-1 and TRBJ2-7; a possible D gene is TRBD1 (6 bases). Trimming cost V 1 base and J 3 bases, with 13 bases left between them. Looked up from germline, CDR1 is MGHRA and CDR2 is YSYEKL. The CDR3 runs to 15 residues.

For this clone: The final CDR3 position lacks the conserved phenylalanine or tryptophan, pointing to a likely read error. Because the CDR3's place on the DNA is in doubt, the DNA is left out and the CDR3 is given as listed by TCRdb. The chain recombines TRBV2 with TRBJ1-1. The germline CDR1 and CDR2 sequences are SNHLY and FYNNEI. The CDR3 has 14 residues if both end residues are counted. The chain's CDR3 is CASRRDSTWALVIE.

V and J are TRBV5-1 and TRBJ2-7; maybe TRBD2 (6 bases). Looked up from germline, CDR1 is SGHRS and CDR2 is YFSETQ. Trimming stripped 4 bases from V and 4 bases from J, with 9 bases between. The CDR3 runs to 12 residues. In DNA, the CDR3 is TGCGCCAGCAGCGTGGGAGGATACGAGCAGTACTTC. Translated: CASSVGGYEQYF.

The rearrangement joins TRBV7-2 to TRBJ1-4; D is undetermined. Looked up from germline, CDR1 is SGHTA and CDR2 is FQGNSA. The CDR3 totals 13 residues. V was trimmed by 5 bases and J by 4 bases, leaving 8 bases between them. CDR3 region: CASSPPGNEKLFF. As DNA, the CDR3 is TGTGCCAGCAGCCCGCCGGGTAATGAAAAACTGTTTTTT.

The chain has TRBV19 and TRBJ2-3; weak D call: TRBD2 (6 bases). V was cut by 10 bases and J by 1 base, with 12 bases left in between. CDR1 LNHDA and CDR2 SQIVND come from the germline V gene (reference sequence). This CDR3 region has 13 residues. CDR3 in amino acids: CATGAAGTDTQYF. As DNA, the CDR3 is TGTGCCACGGGAGCTGCTGGCACAGATACGCAGTATTTT.

CDR3 bases: TGTGCCAGCAGCACCAAGGGGGGAGGGGCCGATGAGCAGTTCTTC. Translating it yields CASSTKGGGADEQFF. The chain joins TRBV7-2 to TRBJ2-1; tentatively, D is TRBD2 (7 bases). This CDR3 is built from 15 residues. Germline V gene data show CDR1 as SGHTA and CDR2 as FQGNSA. Trimming shortened V by 5 bases and J by 8 bases, and 19 bases separated the two germline ends.

In its sample, this clone was seen a few times. This chain uses TRBV6-5 with TRBJ2-7; TRBD1 agrees at 10 bases. The CDR3 loop spans 14 amino acids. Germline CDR1 and CDR2: MNHEY and SVGAGI. After removal of 6 bases from V and 2 bases from J, the junction contained 4 bases not matched to a gene. The CDR3 spells CASSRGQGTYEQYF. CDR3 bases: TGTGCCAGCAGCAGGGGACAGGGGACCTACGAGCAGTACTTC.